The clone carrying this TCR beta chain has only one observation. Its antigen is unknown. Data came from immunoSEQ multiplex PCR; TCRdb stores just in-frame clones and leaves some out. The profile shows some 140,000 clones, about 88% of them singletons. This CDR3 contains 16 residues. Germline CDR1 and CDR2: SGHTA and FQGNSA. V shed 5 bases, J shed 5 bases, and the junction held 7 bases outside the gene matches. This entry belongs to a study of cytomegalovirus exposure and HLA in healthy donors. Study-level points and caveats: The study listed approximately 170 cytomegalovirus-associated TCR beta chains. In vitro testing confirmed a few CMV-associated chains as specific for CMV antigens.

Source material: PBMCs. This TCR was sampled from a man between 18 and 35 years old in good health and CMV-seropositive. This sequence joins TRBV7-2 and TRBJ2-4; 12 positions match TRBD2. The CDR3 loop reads CASSPSSGGVENIQYF. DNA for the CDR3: TGTGCCAGCAGCCCTTCTAGCGGGGGGGTCGAAAACATTCAGTACTTC.